The T cell receptor (beta chain) under discussion was sequenced for a study of blood T cell repertoires in COVID-19. Study overall: Sample material is recorded as cDNA or gDNA derived from T cells, B-cell-depleted T cells, or PBMCs.

Assay: immunoSEQ multiplex PCR; the TCRdb copy retains only in-frame clones and omits some. The table records approximately 200,000 clones, about nine tenths of them present only once. The CDR3 is made up of 13 amino acids. V dropped 4 bases and J dropped 4 bases, with 13 bases sitting between them. CDR1 and CDR2 from the germline V gene are SQVTM and ANQGSEA. The chain uses TRBV29-1 and TRBJ1-1; D possibly corresponds to TRBD1 (6 bases). This clonotype originated in a woman aged 50 to 65 with acute or convalescent COVID-19. Sequencing was carried out using peripheral blood. The CDR3 here is CSVAARGRTEAFF. The DNA of the CDR3 is TGCAGCGTTGCGGCCAGGGGACGCACTGAAGCTTTCTTT.